What follows describes a single T cell receptor (beta chain). The antigen is undetermined. This sample was taken from a study of post-analysis software for immune sequencing data. Unique molecular identifiers had been added to the TCR beta cDNA libraries. In TCRdb, the PCR reads were re-called with MiXCR into one record per CDR3 protein. The repertoire includes hundreds of thousands of distinct CDR3 sequences, approximately 60% of them detected once, and around 10% sits in the top ten. The CDR3 extends over 16 amino acids. Germline V gene sequence: CDR1 MNHNY, CDR2 SVGAGI (reference sequence). The J segment lost 3 bases and the V segment lost 0 bases, leaving 7 bases of the junction unmatched. Notes on the study in general: Those with multiple sclerosis, the patient group, showed significantly lower normalized Chao1 diversity than controls. With TRBV5-6, TRBV5-1 and TRBV20-1 included, about five TRBV segments were more frequent in patients than in controls.

The receptor was derived from a girl aged 2-10 years with multiple sclerosis. The chain recombines TRBV6-6 with TRBJ2-7; 8 bases map to TRBD2. Sequencing was carried out using blood. CDR3 residues: CASSYSRAGGNYEQYF. For the CDR3, the DNA is TGTGCCAGCAGTTACTCGAGGGCGGGGGGAAACTACGAGCAGTACTTC.